The 32 T cell receptor beta chains given below trace back to one sample, sequenced in a study of Ad26.COV2.S vaccination and SARS-CoV-2 variants. TCRdb keeps only in-frame clones here, not all; method: immunoSEQ multiplex PCR. Of 400,000 to 500,000 clones detected, 89% appear once; the ten largest clones hold approximately 2.5%. The treatment: roughly 19 received Ad26.COV2.S at low or high dose, single or two shots; several received placebo; per-sample allocation not given. The investigators took samples on day 63 after the first vaccine or placebo injection. The input for sequencing was peripheral blood, taken in a trial of Ad26.COV2.S vaccine versus placebo. The source is a person aged 18-60 years who received the Ad26.COV2.S COVID-19 vaccine or a placebo.

The chain is built from TRBV5-1 and TRBJ2-1; 9 bases line up with TRBD1. After removal of 2 bases from V and 3 bases from J, the junction contained 3 bases not matched to a gene. The germline CDR1 and CDR2 sequences are SGHRS and YFSETQ. The CDR3 has 15 amino acids. CDR3 residues: CASSFTTGGYNEQFF. The CDR3 DNA sequence: TGCGCCAGCAGCTTCACGACAGGGGGCTACAATGAGCAGTTCTTC. The complete variable domain, with remaining parts taken from reference TRBV5-1 and TRBJ2-1, reads KAGVTQTPRYLIKTRGQQVTLSCSPISGHRSVSWYQQTPGQGLQFLFEYFSETQRNKGNFPGRFSGRQFSNSRSEMNVSTLELGDSALYLCASSFTTGGYNEQFFGPGTRLTVL.

The V call is TRBV10-3, the J call TRBJ2-7; either TRBD1 or TRBD2 may fit D (5 bases each). V was trimmed by 8 bases and J by 7 bases, leaving 12 bases between them. The CDR3 runs to 11 residues. CDR1 and CDR2 (germline): ENHRY, SYGVKD. The CDR3 nucleotides read TGTGCCATCTCGGCCGAGGGGGAGCAGTACTTC. This gives the protein CAISAEGEQYF.

The V gene is TRBV20-1, the J gene TRBJ2-5; no definite D call. The V and J ends lost 6 bases and 4 bases respectively, with 9 bases between them. The CDR3 has 11 residues. Germline CDR1 and CDR2: DFQATT and SNEGSKA (reference sequence). CDR3 loop: CSAPYGETQYF. The DNA of the CDR3 is TGCAGTGCCCCGTACGGAGAGACCCAGTACTTC.

This chain joins TRBV4-1 and TRBJ1-2; D is undetermined. Trimming took off 1 base at V and 4 bases at J, with 16 bases between the two ends. The CDR3 extends over 16 amino acids. Germline V gene sequence: CDR1 MGHRA, CDR2 YSYEKL. CDR3: CASSQGTSGEIYGYTF. The CDR3 DNA reads TGCGCCAGCAGCCAAGGCACCTCTGGGGAAATCTATGGCTACACCTTC.

V usage is TRBV12-3 or TRBV12-4 and J usage is TRBJ2-3; D not certain. The ends were cut back, 4 bases at V and 5 bases at J, with 10 bases in the middle. The CDR3 extends over 13 amino acids. CDR3 coding DNA: TGTGCCAGCAGTTCCTCGACTGGAGATACGCAGTATTTT. It translates to CASSSSTGDTQYF.

This rearrangement joins TRBV9 to TRBJ2-5, with D perhaps TRBD1 or TRBD2 (7 bases each). Deletions cut 4 bases from V and 5 bases from J, with 18 bases between. The CDR3 runs to 15 residues. Germline V gene data show CDR1 as SGDLS and CDR2 as YYNGEE. The CDR3 sequence: CASSTDREGGETQYF. Here the CDR3 DNA reads TGTGCCAGCAGCACTGACAGGGAGGGCGGGGAGACCCAGTACTTC.

The J gene is TRBJ2-7, the V gene TRBV4-3, with 7 bases matching TRBD2. V was clipped by 0 bases and J by 7 bases; unmatched bases: 12. The germline gives CDR1 LGHNA, CDR2 YSLEER. This CDR3 spans 16 amino acids. CDR3 loop: CASSQDYGEGRSEQYF. In DNA, the CDR3 is TGCGCCAGCAGCCAAGATTACGGGGAGGGCAGGTCTGAGCAGTACTTC.

The V and J genes are TRBV28 and TRBJ1-5; D gene unclear. Germline CDR1 MDHEN, CDR2 SYDVKM. This CDR3 contains 12 residues. V lost 2 bases to trimming and J lost 6 bases, with 5 bases between them. The CDR3 reads CASSLRGQPQHF. Written as DNA, the CDR3 is TGTGCCAGCAGTTTAAGAGGTCAGCCCCAGCATTTT.

This chain joins TRBV6-1 and TRBJ1-6; 7 nucleotides line up with TRBD1. After removal of 3 bases from V and 7 bases from J, the junction contained 6 bases not matched to a gene. The CDR3 loop spans 15 amino acids. CDR1 and CDR2 (germline): MNHNS, SASEGT. CDR3 DNA sequence: TGTGCCAGCAGTGAGACAGGGAGGCGGAATTCACCCCTCCACTTT. Encoded protein: CASSETGRRNSPLHF.

This chain joins TRBV7-9 and TRBJ1-2; no clear D gene. This CDR3 comprises 12 residues. Germline V gives CDR1 SEHNR, CDR2 FQNEAQ (reference sequence). Trimming stripped 1 base from V and 8 bases from J, with 8 bases between. DNA of the CDR3: TGTGCCAGCAGCTTAGTAGGGTTCGGCTACACCTTC. Amino acid sequence: CASSLVGFGYTF.

V is TRBV15 and J is TRBJ2-3; the D gene is possibly TRBD2 (5 bases). The length of the CDR3 is 13 residues. V dropped 0 bases and J dropped 6 bases, with 7 bases sitting between them. CDR1 and CDR2 (germline): LNHNV, YYDKDF (reference sequence). Here the CDR3 reads CATSRDRGDTQYF. CDR3 DNA: TGTGCCACCAGCAGAGATCGGGGTGATACGCAGTATTTT. The full variable domain, rest sourced from reference TRBV15 and TRBJ2-3, is DAMVIQNPRYQVTQFGKPVTLSCSQTLNHNVMYWYQQKSSQAPKLLFHYYDKDFNNEADTPDNFQSRRPNTSFCFLDIRSPGLGDTAMYLCATSRDRGDTQYFGPGTRLTVL.

This clone was counted once. This chain uses TRBV7-9 with TRBJ2-2, with 10 bases matching TRBD1. This CDR3 is 14 amino acids long. Per the germline V gene, CDR1 is SEHNR and CDR2 is FQNEAQ (reference sequence). The trim removed 4 bases at V and 9 bases at J, leaving 5 bases unmatched. CDR3 sequence reads: CASSSGQGFWELFF. CDR3 DNA: TGTGCCAGCAGCTCGGGACAGGGGTTTTGGGAGCTGTTTTTT.

This clone was observed a single time. The chain is built from TRBV5-6 and TRBJ2-2, with a possible D match to TRBD2 (6 bases). The germline V and J ends were trimmed by 5 bases and 7 bases, with 18 bases remaining between them. This CDR3 region has 15 residues. From germline, CDR1 is SGHDT and CDR2 YYEEEE. The CDR3: CASSPIAVFNGELFF. The CDR3, as DNA: TGTGCCAGCAGTCCAATAGCGGTGTTTAACGGGGAGCTGTTTTTT. Filled out from reference TRBV5-6 and TRBJ2-2, the complete variable domain reads DAGVTQSPTHLIKTRGQQVTLRCSPKSGHDTVSWYQQALGQGPQFIFQYYEEEERQRGNFPDRFSGHQFPNYSSELNVNALLLGDSALYLCASSPIAVFNGELFFGEGSRLTVL.

The CDR3, as DNA: TGCGCCAGCAGCTTGACACAGGGAAGGGCGTCCGGGGAGCTGTTTTTT. As protein: CASSLTQGRASGELFF. V and J are TRBV5-1 and TRBJ2-2; weak D call: TRBD1 (6 bases). The CDR3 length is 16 residues. Trimming removed 1 base at V and 6 bases at J, with 16 bases between. Germline CDR1 SGHRS, CDR2 YFSETQ.

This rearrangement joins TRBV6-2 or TRBV6-3 to TRBJ2-1; the match to TRBD1 covers 7 bases. CDR1 is MNHEY and CDR2 is SVGEGT in the germline V gene. CDR3 length equals 15 residues. V was pared by 3 bases and J by 6 bases, with 8 bases of the junction left unmatched. Written as DNA, the CDR3 is TGTGCCAGCAGTTATGGGTTAAACAGGGGCAATGAGCAGTTCTTC. This sequence encodes CASSYGLNRGNEQFF.

CDR3 bases: TGCGCCAGCAGCCAAGTGGTTCCTTGGGACAGAATTGAAAAACTGTTTTTT. Its protein is CASSQVVPWDRIEKLFF. The gene calls are TRBV4-3 and TRBJ1-4; 7 nucleotides agree with TRBD1. The ends lost 1 base at V and 7 bases at J; junction bases unmatched: 12. This CDR3 has 17 amino acids. Germline CDR1 LGHNA, CDR2 YSLEER.

The chain combines TRBV30 with TRBJ1-5; D is perhaps TRBD1 (6 bases). The V gene's germline CDR1 is GTSNPN and CDR2 SVGIG (reference sequence). The V end lost 2 bases, the J end lost 5 bases, and 13 bases lay between the germline ends. This CDR3 contains 14 residues. DNA for the CDR3: TGTGCCTGGAGTCACAGGGTTGGGGATCAGCCCCAGCATTTT. It is translated as CAWSHRVGDQPQHF.

V and J are TRBV19 and TRBJ2-7, with D possibly matching TRBD2 (6 bases). The V gene's germline CDR1 is LNHDA and CDR2 SQIVND (reference sequence). The CDR3 totals 13 residues. The V and J ends lost 4 bases and 2 bases respectively, with 9 bases between them. The CDR3: CASSTGSTYEQYF. The CDR3 bases are TGTGCCAGTAGTACCGGGAGCACCTACGAGCAGTACTTC.

The chain couples TRBV6-2 or TRBV6-3 to TRBJ1-2, with 8 nucleotides matching TRBD1. This CDR3 has 17 residues. The germline V gene encodes CDR1 MNHEY and CDR2 SVGEGT. The trim removed 4 bases at V and 4 bases at J, leaving 14 bases unmatched. The CDR3 reads CASSSLRRQGRGYGYTF. As DNA, the CDR3 is TGTGCCAGCAGTTCACTACGGCGACAGGGGCGAGGCTATGGCTACACCTTC.

This clone was detected only a few times. This chain uses TRBV5-1 with TRBJ1-1, with D tentatively TRBD1 (5 bases). This CDR3 has 16 amino acids. The germline V and J ends were trimmed by 4 bases and 0 bases, with 16 bases remaining between them. CDR1 and CDR2 (germline): SGHRS, YFSETQ. The CDR3 region is CASSRIPTDLNTEAFF. CDR3 DNA: TGCGCCAGCAGCCGAATCCCGACAGACTTGAACACTGAAGCTTTCTTT.

The CDR3 spells CATSDAVGDRGYEQYF. DNA for the CDR3: TGTGCCACCAGTGATGCGGTAGGGGACAGGGGCTACGAGCAGTACTTC. The V call is TRBV24-1, the J call TRBJ2-7; 10 positions match TRBD1. V gave up 3 bases and J gave up 3 bases; unmatched junction bases: 7. The CDR3 loop spans 16 amino acids. Germline CDR1 KGHDR, CDR2 SFDVKD.

V and J are TRBV5-8 and TRBJ1-2; D not certain. The CDR3 spans 14 residues. The V and J ends lost 0 bases and 4 bases respectively, with 10 bases between them. Germline loops: CDR1 SGHTS, CDR2 YDEGEE. The chain's CDR3 is CASSLEAERYGYTF. The DNA for the CDR3 is TGTGCCAGCAGCTTGGAGGCAGAACGCTATGGCTACACCTTC.

The V gene is TRBV7-8, the J gene TRBJ1-5; 9 bases line up with TRBD1. CDR1 is SGHVS and CDR2 is FQNEAQ in the germline V gene. Trimming cost V 6 bases and J 6 bases; bases outside gene matches: 12. CDR3 length equals 16 residues. CDR3 sequence (DNA): TGTGCCAGCAGTTTTATAACAGGGGGCGCGGGTCAGCCCCAGCATTTT. Protein sequence: CASSFITGGAGQPQHF.

In its sample, this clone was seen once. CDR3 amino acids: CATSDFSGQPDTQYF. DNA for the CDR3: TGTGCCACCAGTGATTTTTCGGGACAGCCGGATACGCAGTATTTT. The chain is built from TRBV24-1 and TRBJ2-3; TRBD1 matches 7 bases. CDR3 length: 15 residues. Per the germline V gene, CDR1 is KGHDR and CDR2 is SFDVKD. V dropped 1 base and J dropped 6; count of bases not matched to a gene: 6.

The chain employs TRBV6-5 and TRBJ2-5; TRBD2 matches 10 bases. The CDR3 has 16 residues. The V gene's germline CDR1 is MNHEY and CDR2 SVGAGI. V lost 0 bases and J lost 5; bases outside the gene matches: 6. In nucleotides, the CDR3 is TGTGCCAGCAGTTACTCGGTAGCGGGGGGTAGGGAGACCCAGTACTTC. Its protein is CASSYSVAGGRETQYF.

V is TRBV4-3 and J is TRBJ2-5, with 14 bases matching TRBD2. Germline lookup yields CDR1 LGHNA and CDR2 YSLEER. V shed 1 base and J 4 bases; nucleotides not matched to a gene: 2. CDR3 length: 16 residues. DNA for the CDR3: TGCGCCAGCAGCCAAGGGGGACTAGCGGGAGTAGAGACCCAGTACTTC. This gives the protein CASSQGGLAGVETQYF.

This chain connects TRBV19 to TRBJ2-3; 8 bases line up with TRBD1. J was trimmed by 2 bases and V by 6 bases; bases with no gene match: 4. The CDR3 runs to 14 residues. From germline, CDR1 is LNHDA and CDR2 SQIVND (reference sequence). The CDR3 sequence: CASRTGQDTDTQYF. Here the CDR3 DNA reads TGTGCCAGTAGAACGGGACAGGACACAGATACGCAGTATTTT.

The gene calls are TRBV6-5 and TRBJ2-7, with a weak D call TRBD1 (5 bases). V was pared by 6 bases and J by 8 bases, with 17 bases between. The V gene's germline CDR1 is MNHEY and CDR2 SVGAGI. CDR3 size: 13 residues. CDR3 in DNA: TGTGCCAGCAGGCCAAAATCTAACAGGAAGCAGTACTTC. As protein: CASRPKSNRKQYF.

This sequence joins TRBV6-2 or TRBV6-3 and TRBJ2-2; 14 positions match TRBD2. The length of the CDR3 is 18 residues. Germline trimming cut 4 bases from V and 2 bases from J; bases unmatched to any gene: 6. Looked up from germline, CDR1 is MNHEY and CDR2 is SVGEGT. The CDR3 is CASSFPTSGGVNTGELFF. The CDR3 DNA reads as TGTGCCAGCAGTTTCCCGACTAGCGGGGGGGTTAACACCGGGGAGCTGTTTTTT.

This clone was detected once. V is TRBV2 and J is TRBJ2-3, with 8 nucleotides matching TRBD2. The CDR3 length is 18 residues. The germline V gene has CDR1 SNHLY and CDR2 FYNNEI. Trimming removed 4 bases from V and 1 base from J; junction bases left unmatched: 13. In nucleotides, the CDR3 is TGTGCCAGCAGTGCGGGACTAGTCAAAGATTCGGGCACAGATACGCAGTATTTT. Translating it yields CASSAGLVKDSGTDTQYF.

This clone has a single count. This chain connects TRBV5-1 to TRBJ1-4, with TRBD1 identical over 12 bases. Germline values: CDR1 SGHRS, CDR2 YFSETQ. The J segment lost 8 bases and the V segment lost 0 bases, leaving 8 bases of the junction unmatched. The CDR3 is 17 residues long. The CDR3 protein is CASSLGLWGQGAEKLFF. The CDR3 DNA follows: TGCGCCAGCAGCTTGGGATTGTGGGGACAGGGGGCGGAAAAACTGTTTTTT.

The rearrangement joins TRBV19 to TRBJ1-4; no clear D. Between the trimmed V and J ends, which lost 5 bases and 7 bases, there was a span of 17 bases. The CDR3 runs 15 residues. Germline CDR1 is LNHDA and CDR2 is SQIVND (reference sequence). CDR3 nucleotide sequence: TGTGCCAGTAGTCGTACGCGGTCGGTGGGTGAAAAACTGTTTTTT. It translates to CASSRTRSVGEKLFF.